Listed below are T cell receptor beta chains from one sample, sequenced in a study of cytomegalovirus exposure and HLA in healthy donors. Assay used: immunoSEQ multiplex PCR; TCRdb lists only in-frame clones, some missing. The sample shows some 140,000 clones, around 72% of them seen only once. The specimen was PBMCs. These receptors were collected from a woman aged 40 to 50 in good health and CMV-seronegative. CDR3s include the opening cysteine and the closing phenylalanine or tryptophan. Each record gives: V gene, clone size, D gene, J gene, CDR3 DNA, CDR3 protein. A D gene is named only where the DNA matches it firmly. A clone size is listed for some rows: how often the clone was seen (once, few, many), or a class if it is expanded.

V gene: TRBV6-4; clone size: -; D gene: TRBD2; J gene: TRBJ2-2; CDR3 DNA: TGTGCCAGCAGTGAGCGGGGGGGCACCGGGGAGCTGTTTTTT; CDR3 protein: CASSERGGTGELFF
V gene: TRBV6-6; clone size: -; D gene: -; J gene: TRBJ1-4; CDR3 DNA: TGTGCCAGCAGTCCGATGACAGACACCAATGAAAAACTGTTTTTT; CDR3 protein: CASSPMTDTNEKLFF
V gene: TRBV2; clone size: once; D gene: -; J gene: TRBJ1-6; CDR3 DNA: TGTGCCAGCAGCACCCAGGGCTTGGGGAATTCACCCCTCCACTTT; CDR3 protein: CASSTQGLGNSPLHF
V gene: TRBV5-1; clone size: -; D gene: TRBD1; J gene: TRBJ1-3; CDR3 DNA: TGCGCCAGCAGTTCCGGGACAGGATATTCTGGAAACACCATATATTTT; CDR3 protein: CASSSGTGYSGNTIYF
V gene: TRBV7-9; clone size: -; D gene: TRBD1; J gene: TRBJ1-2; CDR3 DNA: TGTGCCAGCAGCAAACAGGGGGTTGGCTACACCTTC; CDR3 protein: CASSKQGVGYTF
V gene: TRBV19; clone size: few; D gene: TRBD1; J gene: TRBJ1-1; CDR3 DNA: TGTGCCAGTAGTACGGGACAGGGAGCCACTGAAGCTTTCTTT; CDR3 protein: CASSTGQGATEAFF
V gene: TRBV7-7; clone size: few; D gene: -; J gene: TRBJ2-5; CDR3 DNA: TGTGCTAGCAGCATAAGCCATCGGCAGGCCCAAGAGACCCAGTACTTC; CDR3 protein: CASSISHRQAQETQYF
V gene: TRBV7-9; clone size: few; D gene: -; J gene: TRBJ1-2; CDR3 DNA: TGTGCCAGCAGCTCGGGGGGCTTGGGCTATGGCTACACCTTC; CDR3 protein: CASSSGGLGYGYTF
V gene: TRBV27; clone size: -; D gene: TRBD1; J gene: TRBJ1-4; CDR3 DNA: TGTGCCAGCAGTCCAGGACAGGGTTGGGAAAAACTGTTTTTT; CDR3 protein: CASSPGQGWEKLFF
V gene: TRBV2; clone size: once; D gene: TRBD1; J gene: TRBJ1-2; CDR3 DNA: TGTGCCAGCAGTGAAGCTCTGATCCGGACAGGGCACTATGGCTACACCTTC; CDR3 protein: CASSEALIRTGHYGYTF
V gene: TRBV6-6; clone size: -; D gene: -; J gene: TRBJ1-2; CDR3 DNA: TGTGCCAGCAGTGGAGGAGGGGTGCACTATGGCTACACCTTC; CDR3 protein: CASSGGGVHYGYTF
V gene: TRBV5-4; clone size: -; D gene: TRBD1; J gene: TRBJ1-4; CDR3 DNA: TGTGCCAGCAGCTTGGCGACAGGGGAAGGAGAAAAACTGTTTTTT; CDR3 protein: CASSLATGEGEKLFF
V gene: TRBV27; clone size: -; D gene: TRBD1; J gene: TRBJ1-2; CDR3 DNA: TGTGCCAGCAGTTCCCAGGGGGCCTATGGCTACACCTTC; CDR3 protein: CASSSQGAYGYTF
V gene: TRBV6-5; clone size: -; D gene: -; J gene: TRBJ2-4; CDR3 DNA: TGTGCCAGCAAAGGACTAAAAAACATTCAGTACTTC; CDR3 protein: CASKGLKNIQYF
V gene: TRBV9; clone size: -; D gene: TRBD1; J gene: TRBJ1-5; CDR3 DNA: TGTGCCAGCGGCACAGGGGCTAGCAATCAGCCCCAGCATTTT; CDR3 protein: CASGTGASNQPQHF
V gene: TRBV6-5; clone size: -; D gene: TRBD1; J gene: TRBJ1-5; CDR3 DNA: TGTGCCAGCAGTGAATCGGGACAGGGTCAGCCCCAGCATTTT; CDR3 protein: CASSESGQGQPQHF
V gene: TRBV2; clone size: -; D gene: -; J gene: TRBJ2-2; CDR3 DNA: TGTGCCAGCAGTGAAGTGGGGGGATCGGCCGGGGAGCTGTTTTTT; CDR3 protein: CASSEVGGSAGELFF
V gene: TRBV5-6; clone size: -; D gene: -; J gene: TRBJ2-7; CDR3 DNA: TGTGCCAGCAGCTTGGGGGTTGAGGACTACGAGCAGTACTTC; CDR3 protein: CASSLGVEDYEQYF
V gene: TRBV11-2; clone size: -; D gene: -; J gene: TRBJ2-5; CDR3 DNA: TGTGCCAGCAGCCCACGACAGTACCAAGAGACCCAGTACTTC; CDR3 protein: CASSPRQYQETQYF
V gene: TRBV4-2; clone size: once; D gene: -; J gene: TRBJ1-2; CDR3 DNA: TGTGCCAGCAGCCAAGATACGGGTTATGGCTACACCTTC; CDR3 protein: CASSQDTGYGYTF
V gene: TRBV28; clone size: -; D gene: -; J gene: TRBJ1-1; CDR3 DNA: TGTGCCACCCACCTCGGATCGGGGACTGAAGCTTTCTTT; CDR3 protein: CATHLGSGTEAFF
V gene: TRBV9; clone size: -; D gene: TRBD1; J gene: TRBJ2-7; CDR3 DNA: TGTGCCAGCAGCGTAGATCCGACAGGGGGGTCCTACGAGCAGTACTTC; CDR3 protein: CASSVDPTGGSYEQYF
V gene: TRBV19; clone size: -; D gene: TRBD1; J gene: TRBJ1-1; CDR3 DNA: TGTGCCAGTAGCCGGGACAGGGGGACTGAAGCTTTCTTT; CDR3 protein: CASSRDRGTEAFF
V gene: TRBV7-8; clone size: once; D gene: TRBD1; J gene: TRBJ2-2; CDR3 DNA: TGTGCCAGCAGCTCGCCAGACAGGGTCACCGGGGAGCTGTTTTTT; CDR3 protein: CASSSPDRVTGELFF
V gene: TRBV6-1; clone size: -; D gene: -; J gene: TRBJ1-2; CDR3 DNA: TGTGCCAGCAGTGAGGGGGCGTATGGCTACACCTTC; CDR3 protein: CASSEGAYGYTF
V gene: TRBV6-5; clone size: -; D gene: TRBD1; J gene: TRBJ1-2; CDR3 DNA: TGTGCCAGCAGATATTACTCTCAGGGGGCCTACGGCTACACCTTC; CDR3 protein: CASRYYSQGAYGYTF
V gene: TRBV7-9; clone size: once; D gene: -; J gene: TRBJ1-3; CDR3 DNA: TGTGCCAGCAGCTTTCAGACAAGGTCCTCTGGAAACACCATATATTTT; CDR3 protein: CASSFQTRSSGNTIYF
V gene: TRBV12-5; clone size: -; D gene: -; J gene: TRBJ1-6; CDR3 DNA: TGTGCTAGTGGCAAAACAGTCATTGGGTCACCCCTCCACTTT; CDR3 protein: CASGKTVIGSPLHF
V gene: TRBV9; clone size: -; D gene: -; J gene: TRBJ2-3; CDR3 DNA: TGTGCCAGCAGCGAGGAGACAGCAGGTACGCAGTATTTT; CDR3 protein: CASSEETAGTQYF
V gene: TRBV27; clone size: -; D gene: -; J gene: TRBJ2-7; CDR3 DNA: TGTGCCAGCAGCTTTAACTCCGGCTACGAGCAGTACTTC; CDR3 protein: CASSFNSGYEQYF
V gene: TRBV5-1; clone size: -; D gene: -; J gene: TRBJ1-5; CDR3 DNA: TGCGCCAGCAGCTTGCGGGGGGATAGCAATCAGCCCCAGCATTTT; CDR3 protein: CASSLRGDSNQPQHF
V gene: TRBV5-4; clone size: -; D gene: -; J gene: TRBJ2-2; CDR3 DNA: TGTGCCAGCAGCCCCTACGGGAACACCGGGGAGCTGTTTTTT; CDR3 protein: CASSPYGNTGELFF
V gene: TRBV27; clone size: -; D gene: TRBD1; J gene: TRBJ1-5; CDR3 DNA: TGTGCCAGCAGTCCGACAGGGGGCTCGGTCAATCAGCCCCAGCATTTT; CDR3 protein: CASSPTGGSVNQPQHF
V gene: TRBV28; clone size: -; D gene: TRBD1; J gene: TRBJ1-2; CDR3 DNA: TGTGCCAGCAGTTCGATTGGACAGGGAAACTATGGCTACACCTTC; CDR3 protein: CASSSIGQGNYGYTF
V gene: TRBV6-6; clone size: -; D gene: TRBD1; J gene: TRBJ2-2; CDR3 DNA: TGTGCCAGCAGTTACCCGACAGGGGGCATCGGGGAGCTGTTTTTT; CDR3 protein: CASSYPTGGIGELFF
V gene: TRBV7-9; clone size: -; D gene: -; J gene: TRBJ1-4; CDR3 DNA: TGTGCCAGCAGACCACAGGGTGCTGGTGAAAAACTGTTTTTT; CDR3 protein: CASRPQGAGEKLFF
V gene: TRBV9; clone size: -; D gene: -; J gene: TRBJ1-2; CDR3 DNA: TGTGCCAGCAGTATGGGGGCAGGGGAGTCATTTGGCTACACCTTC; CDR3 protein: CASSMGAGESFGYTF
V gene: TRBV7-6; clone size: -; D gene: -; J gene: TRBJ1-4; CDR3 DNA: TGTGCCAGCAGCTTAGAACCCAGGGGTAATGAAAAACTGTTTTTT; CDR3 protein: CASSLEPRGNEKLFF
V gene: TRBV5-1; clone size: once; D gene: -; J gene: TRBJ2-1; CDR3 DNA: TGCGCCAGCAGCTTGGGGCCCACCAATGAGCAGTTCTTC; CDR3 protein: CASSLGPTNEQFF
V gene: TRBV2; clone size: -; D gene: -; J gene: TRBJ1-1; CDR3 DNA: TGTGCCAGCAGTGAAGACGTCGGAGGTACCACTGAAGCTTTCTTT; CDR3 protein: CASSEDVGGTTEAFF
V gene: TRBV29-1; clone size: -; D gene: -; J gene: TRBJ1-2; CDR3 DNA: TGCAGCGTTGGCGAAAGGGGGGGGTTACGTGGCTACACCTTC; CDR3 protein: CSVGERGGLRGYTF
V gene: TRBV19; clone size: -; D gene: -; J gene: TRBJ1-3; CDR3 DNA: TGTGCCAGTAGTGAGGCAGCTCACTTGAGCTCTGGAAACACCATATATTTT; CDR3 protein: CASSEAAHLSSGNTIYF
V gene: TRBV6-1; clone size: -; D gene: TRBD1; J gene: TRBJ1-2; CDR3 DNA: TGTGCCAGCAGTGGGGACAGGGGAAGGTATGGCTACACCTTC; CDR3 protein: CASSGDRGRYGYTF
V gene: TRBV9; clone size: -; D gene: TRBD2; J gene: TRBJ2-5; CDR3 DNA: TGTGCCAGCAGCGCCGGCGGGGGGGGTATATTGGAGACCCAGTACTTC; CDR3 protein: CASSAGGGGILETQYF
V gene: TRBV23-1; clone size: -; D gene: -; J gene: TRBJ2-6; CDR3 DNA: TGCGCCAGCAGGAGGTCTGGGGCCAACGTCCTGACTTTC; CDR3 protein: CASRRSGANVLTF
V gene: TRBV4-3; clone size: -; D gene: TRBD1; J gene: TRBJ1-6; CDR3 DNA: TGCGCCAGCAGCCGAACCGGGACAGGGAATTCACCCCTCCACTTT; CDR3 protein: CASSRTGTGNSPLHF
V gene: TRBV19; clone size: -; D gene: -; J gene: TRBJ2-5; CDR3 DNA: TGTGCCAGTAGTATTTCTGGGGGAGGATGGGAGACCCAGTACTTC; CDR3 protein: CASSISGGGWETQYF
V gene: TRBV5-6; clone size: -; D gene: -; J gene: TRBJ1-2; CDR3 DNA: TGTGCCAGCAGCTCTTTGACCCACGGAGAGGCTTATGGCTACACCTTC; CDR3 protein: CASSSLTHGEAYGYTF
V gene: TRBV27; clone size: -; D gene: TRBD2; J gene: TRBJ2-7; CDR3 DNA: TGTGCCAGCAGACCCCAGACTAGCGGTAACCCCTACGAGCAGTACTTC; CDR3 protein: CASRPQTSGNPYEQYF
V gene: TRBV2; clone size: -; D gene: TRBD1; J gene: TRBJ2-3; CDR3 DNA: TGTGCCAGCGGCCGGGACAGGGTCACAGATACGCAGTATTTT; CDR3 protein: CASGRDRVTDTQYF
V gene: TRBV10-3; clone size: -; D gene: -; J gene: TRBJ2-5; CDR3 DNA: TGTGCCATCAGTGAGGGGCAGTACCAAGAGACCCAGTACTTC; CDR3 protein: CAISEGQYQETQYF